This entry concerns a single T cell receptor beta chain. The ends were cut back, 2 bases at V and 2 bases at J, with 10 bases in the middle. CDR1 is SGHNT, CDR2 YYREEE, per germline (reference sequence). This CDR3 has 14 residues. These data come from a study of control samples from healthy donors and cancer patients. The protocol was immunoSEQ multiplex PCR, while the TCRdb copy is restricted to in-frame clones and leaves out a portion. The repertoire consists of about 160,000 clones, with approximately 96% occurring once and the leading ten covering approximately 0.97%. The chain links TRBV5-4 to TRBJ1-2, with D possibly TRBD1 on 6 matching bases. The sample taken for sequencing was blood. This receptor was obtained from a woman aged 25 to 45 in good health. CDR3 sequence reads: CASSLGGRNYGYTF. Here the CDR3 DNA reads TGTGCCAGCAGCTTAGGGGGACGGAACTATGGCTACACCTTC.